This TCR beta chain was captured in a study of blood T cell repertoires in COVID-19. On the study more broadly: The United States, Italy and Spain were the sources of the acute and convalescent COVID-19 samples. Sources were T cells, B-cell-depleted T cells, or PBMCs; the material itself was cDNA or gDNA.

Germline lookup yields CDR1 MNHEY and CDR2 SVGEGT. The CDR3 sequence is 17 residues long. Trimming at V came to 4 bases and at J to 0 bases, leaving 11 bases not matched to a gene. In the original workflow: It was from reference gene primer amplification that nucleated cell counts were estimated. Sequenced by immunoSEQ multiplex PCR; TCRdb stores in-frame clones only, minus some. Clonal size and the V and J genes are those of that table, whereas D and trimming came from the DNA. The table has more than 100,000 clones, 65% to 90% seen once. The sequence was obtained from a man older than 75 with acute or convalescent COVID-19. The chain links TRBV6-2 or TRBV6-3 to TRBJ2-7, with TRBD2 matching 8 bases. Sample: peripheral blood. The CDR3 protein is CASSLPLGGRSSYEQYF. CDR3 sequence (DNA): TGTGCCAGCAGTTTACCTCTCGGCGGGAGGAGCTCCTACGAGCAGTACTTC.